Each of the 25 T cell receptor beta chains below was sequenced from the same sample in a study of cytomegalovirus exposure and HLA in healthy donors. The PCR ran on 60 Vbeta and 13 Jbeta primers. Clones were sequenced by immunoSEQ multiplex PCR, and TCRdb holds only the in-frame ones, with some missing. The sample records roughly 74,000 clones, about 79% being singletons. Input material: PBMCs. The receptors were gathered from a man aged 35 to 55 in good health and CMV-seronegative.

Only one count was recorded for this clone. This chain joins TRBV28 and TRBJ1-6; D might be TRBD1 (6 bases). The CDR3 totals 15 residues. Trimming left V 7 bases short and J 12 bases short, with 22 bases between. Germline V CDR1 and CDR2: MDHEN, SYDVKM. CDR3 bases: TGTGCCAGCATCCTCATTGAAGACAGGAGTCTACCCCTCCACTTT. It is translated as CASILIEDRSLPLHF.

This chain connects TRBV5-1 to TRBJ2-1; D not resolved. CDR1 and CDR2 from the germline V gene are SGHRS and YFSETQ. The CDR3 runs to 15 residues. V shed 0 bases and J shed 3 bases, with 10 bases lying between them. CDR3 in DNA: TGCGCCAGCAGCTTGGGTGGTGCGAACTACAATGAGCAGTTCTTC. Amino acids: CASSLGGANYNEQFF. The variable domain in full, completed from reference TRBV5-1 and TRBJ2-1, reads KAGVTQTPRYLIKTRGQQVTLSCSPISGHRSVSWYQQTPGQGLQFLFEYFSETQRNKGNFPGRFSGRQFSNSRSEMNVSTLELGDSALYLCASSLGGANYNEQFFGPGTRLTVL.

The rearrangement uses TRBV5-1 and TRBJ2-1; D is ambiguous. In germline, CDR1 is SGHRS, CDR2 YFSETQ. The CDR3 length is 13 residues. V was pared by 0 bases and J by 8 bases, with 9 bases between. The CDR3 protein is CASSLGAPDEQFF. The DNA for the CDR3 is TGCGCCAGCAGCTTGGGGGCCCCCGATGAGCAGTTCTTC.

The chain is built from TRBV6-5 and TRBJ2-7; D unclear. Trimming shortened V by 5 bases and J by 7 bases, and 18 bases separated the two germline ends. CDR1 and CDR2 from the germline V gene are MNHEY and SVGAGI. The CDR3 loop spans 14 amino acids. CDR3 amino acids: CASSPGLTRREQYF. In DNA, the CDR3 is TGTGCCAGCAGTCCTGGCCTCACGCGGAGAGAGCAGTACTTC.

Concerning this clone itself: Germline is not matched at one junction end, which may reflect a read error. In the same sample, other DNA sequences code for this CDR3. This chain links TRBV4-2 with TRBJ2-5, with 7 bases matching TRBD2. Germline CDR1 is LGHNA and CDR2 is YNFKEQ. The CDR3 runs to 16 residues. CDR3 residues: CASSQDSGAGSETQYF. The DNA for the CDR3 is TGTGCCAGCAGCCAAGATTCTGGAGCGGGATCAGAGACCCAATACTTC.

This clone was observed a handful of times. The CDR3 protein is CASRMQGGDTQYF. The CDR3 DNA is TGTGCCAGCAGGATGCAGGGGGGAGATACGCAGTATTTT. The gene calls are TRBV11-2 and TRBJ2-3; perhaps TRBD1 as D (7 bases). Germline CDR1 is SGHAT and CDR2 is FQNNGV. The CDR3 contains 13 residues. V lost 6 bases, J lost 5 bases, and 12 bases lay in between.

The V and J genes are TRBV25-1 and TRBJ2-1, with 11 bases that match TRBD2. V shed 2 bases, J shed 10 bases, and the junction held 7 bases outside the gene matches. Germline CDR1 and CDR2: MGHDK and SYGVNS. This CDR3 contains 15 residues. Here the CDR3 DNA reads TGTGCCAGCAGTGAAGAACTAGCGGGAGCGAAAGAGCAGTTCTTC. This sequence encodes CASSEELAGAKEQFF.

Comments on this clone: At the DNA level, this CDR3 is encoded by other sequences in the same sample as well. CDR3 nucleotides: TGTGCCAGCAGCATAGACAGAGCCTCCTACAATGAGCAGTTCTTC. Protein sequence: CASSIDRASYNEQFF. The V and J genes are TRBV7-3 and TRBJ2-1, with D possibly matching TRBD1 (5 bases). V lost 5 bases and J 0 bases, leaving 11 bases between the germline ends. Germline CDR1 and CDR2: SGHTA and FQGTGA. The length of the CDR3 is 15 residues.

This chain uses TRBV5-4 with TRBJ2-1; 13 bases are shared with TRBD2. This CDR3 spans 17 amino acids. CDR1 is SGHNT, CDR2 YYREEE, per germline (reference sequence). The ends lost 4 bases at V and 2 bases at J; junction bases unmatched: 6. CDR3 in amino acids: CASSGGGTSGTYNEQFF. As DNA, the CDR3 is TGTGCCAGCAGCGGCGGAGGGACTAGCGGGACCTACAATGAGCAGTTCTTC.

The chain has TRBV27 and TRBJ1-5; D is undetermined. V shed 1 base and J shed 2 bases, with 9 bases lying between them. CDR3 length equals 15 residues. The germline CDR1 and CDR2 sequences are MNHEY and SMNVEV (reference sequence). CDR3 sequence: CASSLFAMGNQPQHF. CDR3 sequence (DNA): TGTGCCAGCAGTTTATTCGCTATGGGCAATCAGCCCCAGCATTTT.

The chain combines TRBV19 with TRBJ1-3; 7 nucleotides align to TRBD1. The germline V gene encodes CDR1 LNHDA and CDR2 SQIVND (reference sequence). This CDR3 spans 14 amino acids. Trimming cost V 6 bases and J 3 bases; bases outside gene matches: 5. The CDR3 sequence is CASRAQGDGNTIYF. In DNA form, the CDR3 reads TGTGCCAGTAGAGCCCAGGGGGATGGAAACACCATATATTTT. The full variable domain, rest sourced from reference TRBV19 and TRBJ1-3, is DGGITQSPKYLFRKEGQNVTLSCEQNLNHDAMYWYRQDPGQGLRLIYYSQIVNDFQKGDIAEGYSVSREKKESFPLTVTSAQKNPTAFYLCASRAQGDGNTIYFGEGSWLTVV.

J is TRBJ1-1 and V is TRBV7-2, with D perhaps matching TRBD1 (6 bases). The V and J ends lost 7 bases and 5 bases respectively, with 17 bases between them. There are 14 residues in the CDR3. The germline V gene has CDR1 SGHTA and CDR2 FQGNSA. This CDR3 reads CASTNRGGVTEAFF. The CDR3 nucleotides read TGTGCCAGCACCAATAGGGGGGGAGTAACTGAAGCTTTCTTT.

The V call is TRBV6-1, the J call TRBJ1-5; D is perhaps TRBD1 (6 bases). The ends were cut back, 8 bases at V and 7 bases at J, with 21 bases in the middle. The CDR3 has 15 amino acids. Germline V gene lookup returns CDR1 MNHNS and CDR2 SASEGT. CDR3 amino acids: CASPREGGEWQPQHF. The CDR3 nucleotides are TGTGCCAGCCCTCGGGAGGGGGGCGAGTGGCAGCCCCAGCATTTT.

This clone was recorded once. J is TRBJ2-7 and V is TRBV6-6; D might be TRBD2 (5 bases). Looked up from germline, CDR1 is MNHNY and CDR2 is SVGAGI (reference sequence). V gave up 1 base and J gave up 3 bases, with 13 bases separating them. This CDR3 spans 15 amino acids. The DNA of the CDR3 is TGTGCCAGCAGTTACTGGGATAAAGAGGGCTACGAGCAGTACTTC. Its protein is CASSYWDKEGYEQYF.

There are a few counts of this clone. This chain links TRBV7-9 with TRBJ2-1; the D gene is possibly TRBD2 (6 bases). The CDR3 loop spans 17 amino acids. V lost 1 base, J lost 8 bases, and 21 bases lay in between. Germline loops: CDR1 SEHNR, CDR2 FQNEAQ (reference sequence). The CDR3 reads CASSLGIGAGRKDEQFF. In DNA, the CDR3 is TGTGCCAGCAGCTTAGGCATTGGGGCAGGGAGGAAGGATGAGCAGTTCTTC.

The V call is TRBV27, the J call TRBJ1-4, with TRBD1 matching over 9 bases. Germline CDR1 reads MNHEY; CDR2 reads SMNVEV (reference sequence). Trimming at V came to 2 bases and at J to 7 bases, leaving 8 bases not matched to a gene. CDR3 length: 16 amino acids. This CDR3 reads CASSLLPTGGVEKLFF. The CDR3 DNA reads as TGTGCCAGCAGTTTACTTCCGACAGGGGGTGTTGAAAAACTGTTTTTT.

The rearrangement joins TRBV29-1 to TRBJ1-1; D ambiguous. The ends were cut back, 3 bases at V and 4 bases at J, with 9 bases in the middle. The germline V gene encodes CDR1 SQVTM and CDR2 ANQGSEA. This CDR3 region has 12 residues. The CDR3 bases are TGCAGCGTTGACCTCCGCGGCACTGAAGCTTTCTTT. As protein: CSVDLRGTEAFF.

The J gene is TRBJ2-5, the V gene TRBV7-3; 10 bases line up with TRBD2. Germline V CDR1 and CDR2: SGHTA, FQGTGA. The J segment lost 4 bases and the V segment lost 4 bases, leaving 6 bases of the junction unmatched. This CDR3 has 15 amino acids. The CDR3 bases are TGTGCCAGCAGCTCAATGGGACTAGCGAGAGAGACCCAGTACTTC. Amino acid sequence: CASSSMGLARETQYF.

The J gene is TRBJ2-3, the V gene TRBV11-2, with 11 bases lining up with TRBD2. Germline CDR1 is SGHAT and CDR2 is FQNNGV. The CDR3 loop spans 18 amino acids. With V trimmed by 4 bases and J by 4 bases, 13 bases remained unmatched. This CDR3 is CASSSTSGGNHPPDTQYF. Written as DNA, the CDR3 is TGTGCCAGCAGCTCAACTAGCGGGGGAAACCACCCCCCAGATACGCAGTATTTT.

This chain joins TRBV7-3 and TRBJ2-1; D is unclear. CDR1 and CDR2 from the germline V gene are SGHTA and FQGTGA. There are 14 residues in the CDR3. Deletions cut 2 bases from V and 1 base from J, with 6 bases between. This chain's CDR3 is CASSLDTSYNEQFF. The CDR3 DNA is TGTGCCAGCAGCTTAGACACTTCCTACAATGAGCAGTTCTTC.

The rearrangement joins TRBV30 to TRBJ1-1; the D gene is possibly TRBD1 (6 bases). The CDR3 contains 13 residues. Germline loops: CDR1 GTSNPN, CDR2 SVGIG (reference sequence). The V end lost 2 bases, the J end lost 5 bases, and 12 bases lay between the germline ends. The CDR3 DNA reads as TGTGCCTGGAGTTCACAGGGAGGGACTGAAGCTTTCTTT. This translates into CAWSSQGGTEAFF.

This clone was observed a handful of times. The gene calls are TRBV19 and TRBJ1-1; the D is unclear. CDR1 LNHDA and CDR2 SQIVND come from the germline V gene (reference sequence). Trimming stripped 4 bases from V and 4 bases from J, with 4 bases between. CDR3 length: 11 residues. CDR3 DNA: TGTGCCAGTAGTACAGGCACTGAAGCTTTCTTT. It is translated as CASSTGTEAFF.

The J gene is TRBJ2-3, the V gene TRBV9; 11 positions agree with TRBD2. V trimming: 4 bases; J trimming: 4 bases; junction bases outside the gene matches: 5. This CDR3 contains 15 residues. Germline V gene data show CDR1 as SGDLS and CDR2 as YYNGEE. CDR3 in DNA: TGTGCCAGCAGCCTCGGGACTAGCGGACCAGATACGCAGTATTTT. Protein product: CASSLGTSGPDTQYF. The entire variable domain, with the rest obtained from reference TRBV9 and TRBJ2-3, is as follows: DSGVTQTPKHLITATGQRVTLRCSPRSGDLSVYWYQQSLDQGLQFLIQYYNGEERAKGNILERFSAQQFPDLHSELNLSSLELGDSALYFCASSLGTSGPDTQYFGPGTRLTVL.

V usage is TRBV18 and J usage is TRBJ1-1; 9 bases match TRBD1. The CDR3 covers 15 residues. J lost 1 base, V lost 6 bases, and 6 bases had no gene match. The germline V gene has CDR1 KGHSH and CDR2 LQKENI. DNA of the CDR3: TGTGCCAGCTCCCCGGGACAGGGAGGGAACACTGAAGCTTTCTTT. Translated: CASSPGQGGNTEAFF.

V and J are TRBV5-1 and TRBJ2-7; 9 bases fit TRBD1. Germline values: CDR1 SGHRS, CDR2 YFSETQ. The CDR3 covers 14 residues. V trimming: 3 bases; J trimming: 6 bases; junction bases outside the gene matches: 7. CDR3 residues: CASSWDRVLSEQYF. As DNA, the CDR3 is TGCGCCAGCAGCTGGGACAGGGTTCTATCCGAGCAGTACTTC. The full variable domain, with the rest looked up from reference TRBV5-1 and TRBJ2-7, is KAGVTQTPRYLIKTRGQQVTLSCSPISGHRSVSWYQQTPGQGLQFLFEYFSETQRNKGNFPGRFSGRQFSNSRSEMNVSTLELGDSALYLCASSWDRVLSEQYFGPGTRLTVT.